This T cell receptor (beta chain) was captured by sequencing in a study of blood T cell repertoires in COVID-19 (dated by TCRdb to the early 2020s). Broadly, across the study: Samples covering the acute and convalescent phases of COVID-19 were provided by collaborators in the United States, Italy and Spain. A de-identified subject ID, COVID-19 status, age in years and sex were almost always included in the sample metadata. HLA class I and class II types, where available, came from metadata supplied by the sample provider rather than from assay-based typing. Deeply sampled blood TCRbeta repertoires from subjects exposed to, actively infected with, or recovered from COVID-19 were included in the dataset. The material from the prospective study consisted of cDNA or gDNA derived from T cells, B-cell-depleted T cells, or PBMCs. The repertoires were released in a freely available public database intended as a resource for research on the immune response to SARS-CoV-2. Samples came from the ongoing ImmuneRACE study (first 160 participants) plus 1,254 subjects from 6 global collaborators. General conclusions and limits of the study: The quantity of clinical and demographic metadata differed by source and by participant and was supplied without curation.

The collaborating institutions used their own protocols to collect whole blood in K2EDTA tubes. For TCRbeta analysis, collaborators shipped samples in one of three forms: frozen whole blood, isolated PBMCs, or DNA extracted from either of those sample types. The immunoSEQ Assay, a bias-controlled multiplex PCR, was used to amplify TCRbeta CDR3 regions from genomic DNA. For the original study's pipeline: The number of nucleated cells in each sample was estimated from the amplification of reference gene primers within the assay. To quantify the absolute abundance of each unique TCRbeta CDR3 rearrangement, sequence reads were collapsed and filtered. For each sample, productive Simpson clonality was calculated as the square root of Simpson's diversity index over productive rearrangements. The clones in this table, taken by TCRdb from immuneACCESS, are in-frame only. Not every clone is retained; where verified, under half of the shortfall comes from an unresolved V gene, and the cause of the rest is unknown. From that table come the V and J calls and clone size; the DNA was used to work out D and trimming. This sample comprises more than 60,000 clones, over 75% of them detected only once. Clones ranked in the top ten supply 6.9% of the sample.

On this clone itself: Its specific antigen is unknown. No quality values exist for individual bases; no much larger clone is one base distant.

The CDR3 runs 17 amino acids, cysteine and phenylalanine included. Of all the DNA, just the CDR3 is kept, 51 bases in frame from base 1. V is trimmed back by 6 bases and J by 6 bases, and the junction contains 11 bases that no gene match accounts for. The germline V gene encodes CDR1 SGHTA and CDR2 FQGNSA. The receptor's source is a human donor in a cohort sampled during active COVID-19. The material sequenced was peripheral blood. The sequence is built from TRBV7-2 and TRBJ2-3; 14 middle bases align to TRBD2. The CDR3 corresponds to CASRFPGLAGASDTQYF. The DNA sequence is TGTGCCAGCAGGTTTCCGGGACTAGCGGGGGCTTCGGATACGCAGTATTTT.